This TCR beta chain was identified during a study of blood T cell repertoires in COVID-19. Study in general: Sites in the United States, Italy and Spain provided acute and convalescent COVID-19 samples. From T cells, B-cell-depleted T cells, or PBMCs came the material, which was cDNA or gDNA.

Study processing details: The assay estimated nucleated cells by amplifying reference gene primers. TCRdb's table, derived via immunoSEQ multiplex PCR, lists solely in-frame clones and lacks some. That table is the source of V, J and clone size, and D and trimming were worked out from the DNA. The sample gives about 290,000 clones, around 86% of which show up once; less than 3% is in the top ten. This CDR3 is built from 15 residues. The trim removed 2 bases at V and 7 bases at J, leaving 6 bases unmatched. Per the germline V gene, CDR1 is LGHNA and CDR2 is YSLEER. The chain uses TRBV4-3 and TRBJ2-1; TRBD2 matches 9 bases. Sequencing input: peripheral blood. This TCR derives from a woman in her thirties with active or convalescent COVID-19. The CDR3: CASSQSVRGGNEQFF. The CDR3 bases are TGCGCCAGCAGCCAATCTGTGCGGGGGGGAAATGAGCAGTTCTTC.